This T cell receptor (beta chain) was identified during a study of T cells in Graves' hyperthyroidism and ophthalmopathy. V was cut by 5 bases and J by 5 bases, with 16 bases left in between. This CDR3 contains 14 residues. The germline gives CDR1 MNHEY, CDR2 SVGAGI. Patients counted as stable if ophthalmopathy did not develop within 18 months. Participants, patients aged 18 to 65, had newly diagnosed hyperthyroidism with a duration under 2 months. Exclusion of a patient resulted from uncontrolled infection, other autoimmune disease, pregnancy or lactation. Study results and caveats: Blood held most thyroid clonotypes expanded above 0.001 frequency.

What was amplified from RNA transcripts were TCR beta CDR3 regions. HTBI primers drove first-round RT-PCR of the TCR CDR3. TCRdb passed the multiplex PCR reads through MiXCR, listing each CDR3 protein once. The sample lists around 540,000 distinct CDR3 sequences, around 46% occurring once. As to this clonotype: Its antigen is unknown.

The source is a woman younger than 35 with Graves' hyperthyroidism. Sequences were obtained from peripheral blood or thyroid tissue (not recorded which). The J gene is TRBJ2-7, the V gene TRBV6-5; D possibly corresponds to TRBD2 (6 bases). The CDR3 here is CASSELRGPNEQYF. CDR3 nucleotide sequence: TGTGCCAGCAGTGAATTGCGGGGTCCCAACGAGCAGTACTTC.